These T cell receptor beta chains were read from a single sample in a study of blood T cell repertoires in COVID-19. Data came from immunoSEQ multiplex PCR; TCRdb stores just in-frame clones and leaves some out. The sample contains 200,000 to 250,000 clones, almost 85% of which appear only once. Sequencing used peripheral blood. The receptors come from a woman in her 70s with COVID-19, enrolled during active disease. CDR3s include the opening cysteine and the closing phenylalanine or tryptophan. D genes are given only for firm matches. Part of the rows lack a size; the others show once, few, many or a class for expanded clones.

>TRBV7-2|TRBD1|TRBJ1-5|.
TGTGCCAGCAGCTTAAGGCGACAGGGAATCAATCAGCCCCAGCATTTT
CASSLRRQGINQPQHF
>TRBV21-1|.|TRBJ1-1|few
TGTGCCTCCCGGGGGTCGAACACTGAAGCTTTCTTT
CASRGSNTEAFF
>TRBV19|TRBD1|TRBJ1-5|.
TGTGCCAGTAGTATTAGGACAGGGAATCAGCCCCAGCATTTT
CASSIRTGNQPQHF
>TRBV12-3/TRBV12-4|.|TRBJ1-5|.
TGTGCCAGCGGAGGGGCGAGCAATCAGCCCCAGCATTTT
CASGGASNQPQHF
>TRBV7-2|TRBD1|TRBJ1-2|.
TGTGCCAGCAGCCCCCGGACAGGGGCCTACTATGGCTACACCTTC
CASSPRTGAYYGYTF
>TRBV7-9|TRBD1|TRBJ1-1|once
TGTGCCAGCAGCAACCGACAGGGAATGAACACTGAAGCTTTCTTT
CASSNRQGMNTEAFF
>TRBV7-3|.|TRBJ1-1|.
TGTGCCAGCAGCTTAGGACAGAACACTGAAGCTTTCTTT
CASSLGQNTEAFF
>TRBV7-9|TRBD2|TRBJ2-3|.
TGTGCCAGCAGCTTAGCGTGGCCGGGGGGGATAGATACGCAGTATTTT
CASSLAWPGGIDTQYF
>TRBV7-2|TRBD1|TRBJ1-1|.
TGTGCCAGCAGGACGGACAGGGTGAACACTGAAGCTTTCTTT
CASRTDRVNTEAFF
>TRBV2|TRBD1|TRBJ1-1|.
TGTGCCAGCAGTGGACAGGGGGCTGGAGCTTTCTTT
CASSGQGAGAFF
>TRBV7-3|.|TRBJ1-1|.
TGTGCCAGCACCTATCTTGGACAGTTGAACACTGAAGCTTTCTTT
CASTYLGQLNTEAFF
>TRBV5-6|TRBD1|TRBJ1-2|.
TGTGCCAGCAGCTGGGACAGGGTAAGAGGCTACACCTTC
CASSWDRVRGYTF
>TRBV7-9|.|TRBJ2-2|once
TGTGCCAGCAGTTTGACTTACACCGGGGAGCTGTTTTTT
CASSLTYTGELFF
>TRBV6-6|.|TRBJ1-2|.
TGTGCCAGCAGTTACTCGAACTCCGCCCAGGGCCATGGCTACACCTTC
CASSYSNSAQGHGYTF
>TRBV12-3/TRBV12-4|.|TRBJ1-4|.
TGTGCCAGCAGCCAACCACAGGGAAAACTGTTTTTT
CASSQPQGKLFF
>TRBV10-3|TRBD1|TRBJ1-2|once
TGTGCATCCACCCCCAGGGGGCATGGCTACACCTTC
CASTPRGHGYTF
>TRBV6-4|.|TRBJ1-2|.
TGTGCCAGCGACAGGCGCCTTAACTATGGCTACACCTTC
CASDRRLNYGYTF
>TRBV5-1|.|TRBJ2-7|.
TGCGCCAGCAGCTTGTTACAGGGTGACTCCTACGAGCAGTACTTC
CASSLLQGDSYEQYF
>TRBV5-4|TRBD2|TRBJ2-5|.
TGTGCCAGCAGCCCGGAACCGGGACTAGCGGGGGAGACCCAGTACTTC
CASSPEPGLAGETQYF
>TRBV18|TRBD1|TRBJ1-1|.
TGTGCCAGCTCACTTTCAGGGGGACCGGGGACTGAAGCTTTCTTT
CASSLSGGPGTEAFF